The entry below describes one T cell receptor (beta chain). The source of the sample is a study of blood T cell repertoires in COVID-19. Study-wide background: Collection of acute and convalescent COVID-19 samples took place in the United States, Italy and Spain.

Using immunoSEQ multiplex PCR, the repertoire was profiled, and TCRdb retains in-frame clones only, with some absent. The data show about 170,000 clones, 85% to 90% seen once. J gave up 5 bases and V 5 bases, and 11 bases lay outside the gene matches. This CDR3 is built from 15 residues. CDR1 and CDR2 (germline): SEHNR, FQNEAQ (reference sequence). The genes are TRBV7-9 and TRBJ2-7; 8 positions match TRBD2. The TCR was taken from a man aged 45-65 years who had recovered from COVID-19. Material: peripheral blood. DNA of the CDR3: TGTGCCAGCAGCCATACCGGGACTAGGTTCCACGAGCAGTACTTC. The encoded protein is CASSHTGTRFHEQYF.